This TCR beta chain was identified during a study of T cell changes during pregnancy in multiple sclerosis. The protocol was immunoSEQ multiplex PCR, while the TCRdb copy is restricted to in-frame clones and leaves out a portion. The data contain roughly 90,000 clones, 85% to 95% of them singletons. V shed 10 bases and J 3 bases; nucleotides not matched to a gene: 4. This CDR3 is built from 13 residues. Germline CDR1 LNHDA, CDR2 SQIVND (reference sequence). The sequencing used peripheral blood, collected in the first trimester of pregnancy. This clonotype was sampled from a female donor with multiple sclerosis, enrolled in a pregnancy study. The chain has TRBV19 and TRBJ1-1; 11 bases agree with TRBD1. CDR3 nucleotide sequence: TGTGCCACTCGGGACAGGGGGGACACTGAAGCTTTCTTT. Its translation is CATRDRGDTEAFF.